The T cell receptor beta chain under discussion was sequenced for a study of cytomegalovirus exposure and HLA in healthy donors. The CDR3 totals 16 residues. The J segment lost 3 bases and the V segment lost 0 bases, leaving 6 bases of the junction unmatched. From germline, CDR1 is SGHRS and CDR2 YFSETQ. Primers for the PCR totalled 60 Vbeta and 13 Jbeta. Produced via immunoSEQ multiplex PCR; TCRdb's table is partial and in-frame only. The data contain some 150,000 clones, 87% of them singletons. Sequencing input: PBMCs. V is TRBV5-1 and J is TRBJ2-1; 7 bases map to TRBD2. The TCR was taken from a young woman in good health and CMV-seronegative. CDR3 loop: CASSLGGGWNYNEQFF. The CDR3 nucleotides read TGCGCCAGCAGCTTGGGGGGGGGATGGAACTACAATGAGCAGTTCTTC.